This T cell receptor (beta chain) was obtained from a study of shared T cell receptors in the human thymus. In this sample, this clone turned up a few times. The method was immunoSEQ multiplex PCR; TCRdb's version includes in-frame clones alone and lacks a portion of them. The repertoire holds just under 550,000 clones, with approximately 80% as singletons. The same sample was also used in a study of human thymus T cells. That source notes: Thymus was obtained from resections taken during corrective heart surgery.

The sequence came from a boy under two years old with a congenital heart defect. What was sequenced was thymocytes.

The CDR3 loop reads CASQKGEGLVEQYF. The CDR3 DNA sequence: TGTGCCAGCCAAAAGGGGGAGGGCCTGGTCGAGCAGTACTTC. This chain uses TRBV6-5 with TRBJ2-7, with a weak D call TRBD2 (7 bases). CDR3 size: 14 residues. Germline V gives CDR1 MNHEY, CDR2 SVGAGI. V dropped 8 bases and J dropped 6 bases, with 20 bases sitting between them.